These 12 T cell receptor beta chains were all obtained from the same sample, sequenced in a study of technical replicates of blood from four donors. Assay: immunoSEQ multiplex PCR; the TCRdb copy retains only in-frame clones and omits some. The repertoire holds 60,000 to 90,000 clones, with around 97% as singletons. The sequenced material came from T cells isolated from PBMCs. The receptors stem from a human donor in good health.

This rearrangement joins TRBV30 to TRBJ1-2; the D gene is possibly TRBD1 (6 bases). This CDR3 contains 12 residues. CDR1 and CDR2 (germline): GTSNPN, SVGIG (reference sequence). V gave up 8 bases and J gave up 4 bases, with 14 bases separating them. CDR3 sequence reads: CARSKTGYGYTF. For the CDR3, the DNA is TGTGCCCGTTCAAAGACAGGCTATGGCTACACCTTC.

Here the CDR3 DNA reads TGTGCCAGCAGTATCGACTGGACAGCCAACAATGAGCAGTTCTTC. It yields the protein CASSIDWTANNEQFF. The chain uses TRBV6-5 and TRBJ2-1, with D tentatively TRBD1 (6 bases). V was cut by 5 bases and J by 5 bases, with 16 bases left in between. The CDR3 totals 15 residues. Per the germline V gene, CDR1 is MNHEY and CDR2 is SVGAGI.

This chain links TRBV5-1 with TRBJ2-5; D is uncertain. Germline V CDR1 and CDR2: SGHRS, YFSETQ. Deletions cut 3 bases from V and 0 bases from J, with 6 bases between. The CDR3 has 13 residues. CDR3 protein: CASSSQYQETQYF. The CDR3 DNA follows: TGCGCCAGCAGCTCCCAGTACCAAGAGACCCAGTACTTC.

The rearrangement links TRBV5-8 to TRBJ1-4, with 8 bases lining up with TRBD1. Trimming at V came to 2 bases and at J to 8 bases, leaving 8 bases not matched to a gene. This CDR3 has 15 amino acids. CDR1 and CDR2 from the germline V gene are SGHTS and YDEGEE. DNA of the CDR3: TGTGCCAGCAGCTTCTTTCAGGGGGCGCGGGAAAAACTGTTTTTT. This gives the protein CASSFFQGAREKLFF.

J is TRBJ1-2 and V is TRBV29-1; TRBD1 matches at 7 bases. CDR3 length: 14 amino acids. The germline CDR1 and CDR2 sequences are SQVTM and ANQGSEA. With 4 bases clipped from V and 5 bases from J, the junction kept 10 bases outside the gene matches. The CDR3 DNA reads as TGCAGCGTTGCGGATTCGGGACAGACATATGGCTACACCTTC. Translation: CSVADSGQTYGYTF.

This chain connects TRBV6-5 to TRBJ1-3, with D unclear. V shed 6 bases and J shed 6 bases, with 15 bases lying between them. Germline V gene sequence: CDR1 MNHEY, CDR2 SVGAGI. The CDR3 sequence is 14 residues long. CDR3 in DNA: TGTGCCAGCAGACCTGATGTCGGGGAAAACACCATATATTTT. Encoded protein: CASRPDVGENTIYF.

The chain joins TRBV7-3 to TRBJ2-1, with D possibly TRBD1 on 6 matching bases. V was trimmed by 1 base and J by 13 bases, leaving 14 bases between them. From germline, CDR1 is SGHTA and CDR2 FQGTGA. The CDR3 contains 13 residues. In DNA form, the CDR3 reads TGTGCCAGCAGCTTAAATGTCAGGGGTTCCCAGTTCTTC. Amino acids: CASSLNVRGSQFF.

The CDR3 sequence: CASSTDRGHGYTF. The CDR3 bases are TGTGCCAGTAGTACGGACAGGGGCCATGGCTACACCTTC. V usage is TRBV19 and J usage is TRBJ1-2; TRBD1 aligns across 9 bases. The CDR3 totals 13 residues. Germline V gene data show CDR1 as LNHDA and CDR2 as SQIVND (reference sequence). J gave up 6 bases and V 4 bases, and 3 bases lay outside the gene matches.

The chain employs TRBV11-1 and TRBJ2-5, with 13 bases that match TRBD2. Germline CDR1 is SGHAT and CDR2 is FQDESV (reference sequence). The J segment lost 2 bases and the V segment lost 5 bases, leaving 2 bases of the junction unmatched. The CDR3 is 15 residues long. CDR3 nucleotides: TGTGCCAGCAGCCTGGGACTAGCGGGGCAAGAGACCCAGTACTTC. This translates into CASSLGLAGQETQYF.

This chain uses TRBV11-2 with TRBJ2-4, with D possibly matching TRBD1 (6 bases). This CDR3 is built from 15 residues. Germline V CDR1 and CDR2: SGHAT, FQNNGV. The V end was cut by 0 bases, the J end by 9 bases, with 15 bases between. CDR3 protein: CASSLDLTGNIIQYF. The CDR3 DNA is TGTGCCAGCAGCTTAGATCTCACAGGGAATATCATTCAGTACTTC. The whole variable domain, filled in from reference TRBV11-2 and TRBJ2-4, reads EAGVAQSPRYKIIEKRQSVAFWCNPISGHATLYWYQQILGQGPKLLIQFQNNGVVDDSQLPKDRFSAERLKGVDSTLKIQPAKLEDSAVYLCASSLDLTGNIIQYFGAGTRLSVL.

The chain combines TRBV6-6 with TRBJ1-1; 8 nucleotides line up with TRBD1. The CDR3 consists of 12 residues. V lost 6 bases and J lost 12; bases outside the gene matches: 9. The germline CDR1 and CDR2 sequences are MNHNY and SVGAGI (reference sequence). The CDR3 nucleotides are TGTGCCAGCAGAGAGACAGGGGTAGGCCCTTTCTTT. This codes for CASRETGVGPFF.

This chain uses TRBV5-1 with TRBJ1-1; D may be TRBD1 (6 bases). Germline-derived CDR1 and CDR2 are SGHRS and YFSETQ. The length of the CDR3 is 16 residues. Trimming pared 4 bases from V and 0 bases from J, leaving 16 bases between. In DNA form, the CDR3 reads TGCGCCAGCAGCCACAGAACAGGGCGAATGAACACTGAAGCTTTCTTT. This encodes CASSHRTGRMNTEAFF.